These 15 T cell receptor beta chains were sequenced from one sample in a study of cytomegalovirus exposure and HLA in healthy donors (dated by TCRdb to about 2017). The library was obtained by the immunoSEQ multiplex PCR assay. A mixture of 60 forward primers for TCR Vbeta segments and 13 reverse primers for TCR Jbeta segments was used in the multiplex PCR. The source is immuneACCESS, and TCRdb retained only in-frame sequences with V and J called. Part of the clones is not carried over; for the studies checked, unresolved V genes explain less than half of this, and the remainder is unexplained. This sample's table has entries for 70,000 to 100,000 clones. The top ten clonotypes cover 3.5% to 4.5% of the sample. The sequencing input was PBMCs. The receptors come from a man younger than 30 in good health and CMV-seropositive.

The gene calls are TRBV25-1 and TRBJ1-2; D perhaps matches TRBD1 (6 bases). The CDR3 length is 14 residues. Germline-derived CDR1 and CDR2 are MGHDK and SYGVNS. V shed 3 bases and J shed 3 bases, with 11 bases lying between them. CDR3: CASSERTEDYGYTF. In nucleotides, the CDR3 is TGTGCCAGCAGTGAGCGGACAGAAGACTATGGCTACACCTTC.

For this clone: One end of the junction varies from germline; a read error may be responsible. Other DNA sequences of this sample code for an identical CDR3. The chain is built from TRBV7-8 and TRBJ1-6, with D unclear. This CDR3 region has 15 residues. Germline assignment: CDR1 SGHVS and CDR2 FQNEAQ. The CDR3 sequence: CASSLRLEGNSPLHF. The CDR3 DNA reads as TGCGCCAGCAGCCTTCGGTTGGAGGGTAATTCACCCCTCCACTTT.

This sequence joins TRBV5-1 and TRBJ1-3, with D unresolved. CDR1 SGHRS and CDR2 YFSETQ come from the germline V gene. The V gene lost 1 base and the J gene lost 4 bases, with 15 bases spanning the gap. The CDR3 is made up of 16 amino acids. The CDR3 nucleotides are TGCGCCAGCAGCTTGACCGGGTCAACGGGAGGAAACACCATATATTTT. Amino acids: CASSLTGSTGGNTIYF.

The rearrangement uses TRBV18 and TRBJ1-1; 11 bases align to TRBD1. Looked up from germline, CDR1 is KGHSH and CDR2 is LQKENI. Trimming cost V 10 bases and J 4 bases; bases outside gene matches: 8. This CDR3 has 14 amino acids. The CDR3 spells CATTGTGGITEAFF. For the CDR3, the DNA is TGTGCCACCACCGGGACAGGGGGGATCACTGAAGCTTTCTTT. The full variable domain, in which reference TRBV18 and TRBJ1-1 provide the parts outside the CDR3, is NAGVMQNPRHLVRRRGQEARLRCSPMKGHSHVYWYRQLPEEGLKFMVYLQKENIIDESGMPKERFSAEFPKEGPSILRIQQVVRGDSAAYFCATTGTGGITEAFFGQGTRLTVV.

J is TRBJ1-2 and V is TRBV6-1; a weak D match, TRBD1 (6 bases). CDR3 length equals 15 residues. Germline V gives CDR1 MNHNS, CDR2 SASEGT. Trimming left V 1 base short and J 4 bases short, with 13 bases between. The CDR3 sequence: CASSEGSGHGYGYTF. The DNA for the CDR3 is TGTGCCAGCAGTGAAGGCTCGGGACACGGCTATGGCTACACCTTC.

The chain employs TRBV5-1 and TRBJ2-1, with D possibly matching TRBD2 (5 bases). Trimming took 4 bases from V and 5 from J, leaving 25 bases between them. CDR1 and CDR2 (germline): SGHRS, YFSETQ. The CDR3 extends over 18 amino acids. CDR3 bases: TGCGCCAGCAGCCCCGGGGTTACAGCTGCGTTCAACAACAATGAGCAGTTCTTC. It codes for CASSPGVTAAFNNNEQFF.

The chain employs TRBV27 and TRBJ2-7; 10 positions agree with TRBD2. Germline values: CDR1 MNHEY, CDR2 SMNVEV (reference sequence). Trimming cost V 8 bases and J 1 base; bases outside gene matches: 8. This CDR3 comprises 15 residues. CDR3 nucleotide sequence: TGTGCCAGCGTCCCGAGCGGGGGGGGTTCCTACGAGCAGTACTTC. Protein sequence: CASVPSGGGSYEQYF.

Points on this clone: Other DNA sequences in this specimen translate into the identical CDR3. The chain carries TRBV5-1 and TRBJ1-2; D remains ambiguous. With 0 bases removed from V and 2 bases from J, the gap between germline ends came to 5 bases. In germline, CDR1 is SGHRS, CDR2 YFSETQ. CDR3 size: 13 residues. This CDR3 is CASSLAGNYGYTF. The CDR3 nucleotides are TGCGCCAGCAGCTTGGCCGGGAACTATGGCTACACCTTC.

This chain joins TRBV19 and TRBJ1-2; D uncertain. Deletions cut 10 bases from V and 4 bases from J, with 16 bases between. Germline V gene lookup returns CDR1 LNHDA and CDR2 SQIVND (reference sequence). The CDR3 length is 13 residues. The CDR3 nucleotides are TGTGCCACTCCTACACCCCGGGGCTATGGCTACACCTTC. This gives the protein CATPTPRGYGYTF. Looking up the rest from reference TRBV19 and TRBJ1-2 gives the full variable domain: DGGITQSPKYLFRKEGQNVTLSCEQNLNHDAMYWYRQDPGQGLRLIYYSQIVNDFQKGDIAEGYSVSREKKESFPLTVTSAQKNPTAFYLCATPTPRGYGYTFGSGTRLTVV.

The chain is built from TRBV9 and TRBJ2-1; a weak D match, TRBD2 (5 bases). The CDR3 sequence is 16 residues long. V gave up 3 bases and J gave up 6 bases, with 19 bases separating them. Germline V lookup: CDR1 SGDLS, CDR2 YYNGEE. CDR3 residues: CASSDPTGLFPNEQFF. The CDR3 coding sequence is TGTGCCAGCAGCGACCCGACTGGACTGTTCCCCAATGAGCAGTTCTTC. The full variable domain, in which reference TRBV9 and TRBJ2-1 provide the parts outside the CDR3, is DSGVTQTPKHLITATGQRVTLRCSPRSGDLSVYWYQQSLDQGLQFLIQYYNGEERAKGNILERFSAQQFPDLHSELNLSSLELGDSALYFCASSDPTGLFPNEQFFGPGTRLTVL.

The rearrangement joins TRBV9 to TRBJ2-5, with D possibly matching TRBD2 (5 bases). From germline, CDR1 is SGDLS and CDR2 YYNGEE. The CDR3 extends over 13 amino acids. V was trimmed by 4 bases and J by 8 bases, leaving 15 bases between them. For the CDR3, the DNA is TGTGCCAGCAGCTCAGCGGCTGGCAGCACCCAGTACTTC. Amino acid sequence: CASSSAAGSTQYF.

V gene TRBV5-5 combines with J gene TRBJ1-2; D uncertain. Germline V gene data show CDR1 as SGHKS and CDR2 as YYEKEE (reference sequence). The CDR3 has 13 residues. V was pared by 3 bases and J by 7 bases, with 13 bases between. The CDR3 DNA sequence: TGTGCCAGCAGCTCTAGGCCAGCCATTGGCTACACCTTC. Residues: CASSSRPAIGYTF.

This sequence joins TRBV5-1 and TRBJ2-7; 8 bases are a match to TRBD2. CDR3 length: 16 residues. The germline V gene has CDR1 SGHRS and CDR2 YFSETQ. V shed 5 bases, J shed 3 bases, and the junction held 13 bases outside the gene matches. CDR3: CASRGLGGGPIYEQYF. The CDR3 bases are TGCGCCAGCAGAGGATTGGGCGGGGGGCCGATCTACGAGCAGTACTTC.

The chain links TRBV4-1 to TRBJ1-5; D may be TRBD1 (6 bases). The V and J ends lost 0 bases and 7 bases respectively, with 13 bases between them. The CDR3 sequence is 15 residues long. Germline CDR1 reads MGHRA; CDR2 reads YSYEKL. The CDR3 DNA follows: TGCGCCAGCAGCCAAGATAGGGGGGGCGGGCAGCCCCAGCATTTT. Amino acid sequence: CASSQDRGGGQPQHF.

J is TRBJ1-5 and V is TRBV5-1; D perhaps matches TRBD1 (6 bases). Trimming stripped 4 bases from V and 0 bases from J, with 11 bases between. CDR3 size: 15 residues. CDR1 SGHRS and CDR2 YFSETQ come from the germline V gene. Here the CDR3 reads CASSPGDISNQPQHF. CDR3 nucleotides: TGCGCCAGCAGCCCAGGGGACATTAGCAATCAGCCCCAGCATTTT. Variable domain in full (rest from reference TRBV5-1 and TRBJ1-5): KAGVTQTPRYLIKTRGQQVTLSCSPISGHRSVSWYQQTPGQGLQFLFEYFSETQRNKGNFPGRFSGRQFSNSRSEMNVSTLELGDSALYLCASSPGDISNQPQHFGDGTRLSIL.